This TCR beta chain was captured by sequencing in a study of T cell responses to AZD1222 COVID-19 vaccine. Study results and caveats: Just 5 to 7 AZD1222 recipients were seropositive at baseline.

In the case of this clone: No antigen is known for it.

CDR1 SGHRS and CDR2 YFSETQ come from the germline V gene. Trimming pared 0 bases from V and 7 bases from J, leaving 13 bases between. The length of the CDR3 is 15 residues. Assay used: immunoSEQ multiplex PCR; TCRdb lists only in-frame clones, some missing. Among 150,000 or so clones listed, more than 85% were seen once. The chain has TRBV5-1 and TRBJ1-4; the D is unclear. The clonotype comes from an adult who received the AZD1222 COVID-19 vaccine. The specimen comprised peripheral blood, sampled 28 days after the second AZD1222 dose. CDR3 region: CASSLEGGRGEKLFF. The CDR3 DNA reads TGCGCCAGCAGCTTGGAGGGAGGGCGGGGTGAAAAACTGTTTTTT.